These 30 T cell receptor beta chains originate from one sample sequenced in a study of blood T cells in healthy people across ages. The second PCR ran about 6 to 11 cycles with a sample-barcoded 5' primer and J-beta primers. TCRdb re-analysed the 5' RACE reads in MiXCR, keeping a single row per CDR3 protein. The profile shows 600,000 or so distinct CDR3 sequences, around 50% of them singletons. The specimen was blood. The receptors were gathered from a man older than 75 in good health.

A few counts support this clonotype. The chain joins TRBV7-2 to TRBJ2-5; 8 nucleotides agree with TRBD1. Germline V gene lookup returns CDR1 SGHTA and CDR2 FQGNSA. V lost 3 bases to trimming and J lost 6 bases; unmatched junction nucleotides: 6. CDR3 length: 14 residues. The CDR3 sequence is CASSFGQGGKTQYF. In DNA form, the CDR3 reads TGTGCCAGCAGCTTCGGACAGGGCGGGAAGACCCAGTACTTC.

The chain couples TRBV6-6 to TRBJ1-3; TRBD1 agrees at 8 bases. Trimming took 6 bases from V and 5 from J; bases not matched to a gene: 6. Germline V gene data show CDR1 as MNHNY and CDR2 as SVGAGI (reference sequence). The CDR3 sequence is 14 residues long. The CDR3 protein is CASRDRDSRNTIYF. DNA of the CDR3: TGTGCCAGCAGGGACAGGGATAGCAGAAACACCATATATTTT.

The chain links TRBV3-1 to TRBJ2-1; TRBD1 or TRBD2 may be the D gene (7 bases each). V was clipped by 2 bases and J by 8 bases, with 16 bases between them. This CDR3 is 15 amino acids long. The germline V gene has CDR1 LGHDT and CDR2 YNNKEL (reference sequence). CDR3 residues: CASSQRGRGGDEQFF. The CDR3 DNA reads TGTGCCAGCAGCCAACGAGGCAGGGGGGGGGATGAGCAGTTCTTC.

Details on this clonotype: Without the conserved terminal phenylalanine or tryptophan, this CDR3 likely stems from a read error. The V and J genes are TRBV7-9 and TRBJ2-7; 7 bases are a match to TRBD1. In germline, CDR1 is SEHNR, CDR2 FQNEAQ (reference sequence). This CDR3 has 13 amino acids. V shed 3 bases, J shed 2 bases, and the junction held 1 base outside the gene matches. Here the CDR3 DNA reads TGTGCCAGCAGCTTGACAGGGCCCTACGAGCAGTACCTC. Translation: CASSLTGPYEQYL.

The rearrangement links TRBV6-2 or TRBV6-3 to TRBJ2-7, with 12 bases lining up with TRBD2. CDR1 and CDR2 from the germline V gene are MNHEY and SVGEGT. V lost 4 bases and J lost 0; bases outside the gene matches: 10. The CDR3 loop spans 18 amino acids. The CDR3 spells CASSSSGTSGFFSYEQYF. The CDR3 DNA reads TGTGCCAGCAGTTCTTCCGGGACTAGCGGGTTCTTCTCCTACGAGCAGTACTTC.

The chain combines TRBV7-9 with TRBJ2-5, with 9 nucleotides matching TRBD1. This CDR3 region has 16 residues. Germline V CDR1 and CDR2: SEHNR, FQNEAQ (reference sequence). V trimming: 4 bases; J trimming: 3 bases; junction bases outside the gene matches: 9. CDR3 DNA: TGTGCCAGCAGCTATCACAGGGGGCCGGTGGAAGAGACCCAGTACTTC. Protein sequence: CASSYHRGPVEETQYF.

A few counts support this clonotype. The rearrangement joins TRBV20-1 to TRBJ2-3; 10 bases line up with TRBD2. The V and J ends lost 1 base and 5 bases, in that order; junction bases with no gene match: 6. CDR3 length: 15 residues. Germline loops: CDR1 DFQATT, CDR2 SNEGSKA (reference sequence). CDR3 protein: CSARVTSGIRDTQYF. DNA for the CDR3: TGCAGTGCTAGAGTCACTAGCGGGATCCGAGATACGCAGTATTTT.

This clonotype was seen a few times. The J gene is TRBJ1-2, the V gene TRBV11-2, with no clear D. Trimming left V 0 bases short and J 4 bases short, with 15 bases between. The CDR3 is 16 amino acids. Looked up from germline, CDR1 is SGHAT and CDR2 is FQNNGV. The CDR3 coding sequence is TGTGCCAGCAGCTTAGATCCCCGCGGGGATAGCTATGGCTACACCTTC. This sequence encodes CASSLDPRGDSYGYTF.

The rearrangement uses TRBV29-1 and TRBJ1-5; D might be TRBD1 (6 bases). The CDR3 is 12 amino acids. Germline values: CDR1 SQVTM, CDR2 ANQGSEA. The V end was cut by 7 bases, the J end by 3 bases, with 10 bases between. The CDR3 sequence is CSGGGVNQPQHF. The CDR3 DNA reads as TGCAGCGGAGGGGGGGTCAATCAGCCCCAGCATTTT.

The chain carries TRBV5-6 and TRBJ2-5; D is undetermined. V was trimmed by 2 bases and J by 5 bases, leaving 16 bases between them. The germline CDR1 and CDR2 sequences are SGHDT and YYEEEE. CDR3 length equals 15 residues. In DNA form, the CDR3 reads TGTGCCAGCAGCTTAGGACCCACTGGTAGCGAGACCCAGTACTTC. Its protein product is CASSLGPTGSETQYF.

The rearrangement links TRBV7-9 to TRBJ2-7; TRBD2 aligns across 7 bases. The CDR3 consists of 15 residues. The V gene's germline CDR1 is SEHNR and CDR2 FQNEAQ (reference sequence). V trimming: 1 base; J trimming: 0 bases; junction bases outside the gene matches: 3. This CDR3 is CASSLEAGTSYEQYF. DNA for the CDR3: TGTGCCAGCAGCTTAGAAGCGGGGACCTCCTACGAGCAGTACTTC.

This clonotype came up a few times. V gene TRBV20-1 combines with J gene TRBJ2-3; D is uncertain. In germline, CDR1 is DFQATT, CDR2 SNEGSKA (reference sequence). V lost 3 bases to trimming and J lost 0 bases, with 10 bases between them. The CDR3 sequence is 14 residues long. CDR3 sequence (DNA): TGCAGTGCTAGTTTACTACTTAGCACAGATACGCAGTATTTT. It encodes CSASLLLSTDTQYF.

The V and J genes are TRBV27 and TRBJ2-6; D remains ambiguous. The V end lost 2 bases, the J end lost 2 bases, and 7 bases lay between the germline ends. Germline V gene lookup returns CDR1 MNHEY and CDR2 SMNVEV (reference sequence). The length of the CDR3 is 15 residues. CDR3 DNA sequence: TGTGCCAGCAGTTTAGGTGGGCCTGGGGCCAACGTCCTGACTTTC. Protein product: CASSLGGPGANVLTF.

The rearrangement links TRBV10-3 to TRBJ2-7; D unclear. The length of the CDR3 is 17 residues. The germline CDR1 and CDR2 sequences are ENHRY and SYGVKD. V dropped 4 bases and J dropped 3 bases, with 22 bases sitting between them. In nucleotides, the CDR3 is TGTGCCATCAGTGCCTGGATGGGTCACAGTCAGGACTACGAGCAGTACTTC. Protein product: CAISAWMGHSQDYEQYF.

The J gene is TRBJ2-7, the V gene TRBV7-2; a weak D match, TRBD2 (6 bases). Per germline, CDR1 SGHTA and CDR2 FQGNSA. Trimming took off 0 bases at V and 5 bases at J, with 11 bases between the two ends. This CDR3 spans 14 amino acids. CDR3 sequence reads: CASSLAGRVNEQYF. The CDR3 nucleotides are TGTGCCAGCAGCTTAGCCGGGAGAGTCAACGAGCAGTACTTC.

This clonotype has just a few counts. This rearrangement joins TRBV7-2 to TRBJ1-5; 9 nucleotides align to TRBD1. With 1 base clipped from V and 4 bases from J, the junction kept 11 bases outside the gene matches. Per the germline V gene, CDR1 is SGHTA and CDR2 is FQGNSA. The CDR3 totals 18 residues. In DNA form, the CDR3 reads TGTGCCAGCAGCTTAGTAGGCGGGACAGGGAAGATGAATCAGCCCCAGCATTTT. It encodes CASSLVGGTGKMNQPQHF.

The chain recombines TRBV7-2 with TRBJ1-6, with TRBD1 identical over 7 bases. Germline assignment: CDR1 SGHTA and CDR2 FQGNSA. V lost 4 bases to trimming and J lost 9 bases; unmatched junction nucleotides: 9. This CDR3 has 15 amino acids. CDR3: CASSSPDRDTSPLHF. The CDR3 coding sequence is TGTGCCAGCAGCTCCCCAGACAGGGATACTTCACCCCTCCACTTT.

This chain uses TRBV20-1 with TRBJ2-3; 11 bases are shared with TRBD2. The CDR3 consists of 17 residues. Germline loops: CDR1 DFQATT, CDR2 SNEGSKA (reference sequence). The ends lost 0 bases at V and 3 bases at J; junction bases unmatched: 8. In nucleotides, the CDR3 is TGCAGTGCTAGAGATCCCGCGATAGCGGGAGGGACAGATACGCAGTATTTT. Its translation: CSARDPAIAGGTDTQYF.

The chain links TRBV3-1 to TRBJ2-7; D gene unclear. The CDR3 is 14 residues long. Germline CDR1 and CDR2: LGHDT and YNNKEL (reference sequence). V dropped 1 base and J dropped 2 bases, with 9 bases sitting between them. The CDR3 sequence: CASSQGTVTYEQYF. Here the CDR3 DNA reads TGTGCCAGCAGCCAAGGGACGGTAACCTACGAGCAGTACTTC.

The chain combines TRBV5-1 with TRBJ1-5; the D is unclear. This CDR3 comprises 14 residues. Deletions cut 2 bases from V and 5 bases from J, with 11 bases between. Germline assignment: CDR1 SGHRS and CDR2 YFSETQ. The CDR3 here is CASSFEGRDQPQHF. CDR3 in DNA: TGCGCCAGCAGCTTTGAGGGCAGAGATCAGCCCCAGCATTTT.

Turning to this clonotype: The junction shows a germline mismatch at one end, possibly a read error. The chain recombines TRBV15 with TRBJ2-5; 14 bases match TRBD2. The last part of the DNA fits TRBJ2-7 better; the J call may be wrong. The CDR3 covers 18 residues. Germline V lookup: CDR1 LNHNV, CDR2 YYDKDF (reference sequence). The CDR3 region has the DNA TGCGCCACCAGCAGGGGGGTGGGACTAGCGGGAGCTGACGACGAGCAGTACTTC. Translated: CATSRGVGLAGADDEQYF.

This clonotype was picked up one time. V is TRBV7-9 and J is TRBJ1-2, with D perhaps matching TRBD1 (5 bases). The CDR3 extends over 14 amino acids. Germline V CDR1 and CDR2: SEHNR, FQNEAQ (reference sequence). V lost 6 bases and J 0 bases, leaving 11 bases between the germline ends. The CDR3 is CASSPRTTNYGYTF. CDR3 coding DNA: TGTGCCAGCAGTCCTAGGACAACTAACTATGGCTACACCTTC.

This rearrangement joins TRBV7-8 to TRBJ2-6; D unresolved. V lost 3 bases to trimming and J lost 0 bases, with 12 bases between them. CDR1 SGHVS and CDR2 FQNEAQ come from the germline V gene. There are 17 residues in the CDR3. In nucleotides, the CDR3 is TGTGCCAGCAGCTTGACACCCTCAGCCTCTGGGGCCAACGTCCTGACTTTC. Translation: CASSLTPSASGANVLTF.

This rearrangement joins TRBV20-1 to TRBJ1-4; D remains unclear. V lost 1 base, J lost 8 bases, and 14 bases lay in between. Germline values: CDR1 DFQATT, CDR2 SNEGSKA (reference sequence). This CDR3 spans 14 amino acids. CDR3 residues: CSARGRGSGEKLFF. In nucleotides, the CDR3 is TGCAGTGCTAGAGGACGGGGAAGCGGGGAAAAACTGTTTTTT.

This clonotype was counted only a few times. The V and J genes are TRBV3-1 and TRBJ2-1; D unresolved. The CDR3 extends over 12 amino acids. The V and J ends lost 3 bases and 10 bases respectively, with 10 bases between them. Germline CDR1 and CDR2: LGHDT and YNNKEL (reference sequence). CDR3: CASSQSRQEQFF. CDR3 sequence (DNA): TGTGCCAGCAGCCAGTCACGGCAAGAGCAGTTCTTC.

This clonotype was recorded a few times. The chain has TRBV28 and TRBJ2-7; D remains unclear. Germline V gene sequence: CDR1 MDHEN, CDR2 SYDVKM. V was trimmed by 5 bases and J by 7 bases, leaving 6 bases between them. The CDR3 runs 10 residues. The CDR3 loop is CASSHGEQYF. CDR3 coding DNA: TGTGCCAGCAGTCACGGGGAGCAGTACTTC.

This clonotype showed up many times. The chain couples TRBV6-5 to TRBJ2-6; D call uncertain. Germline V gives CDR1 MNHEY, CDR2 SVGAGI. The ends were cut back, 5 bases at V and 0 bases at J, with 8 bases in the middle. The CDR3 is 15 amino acids. CDR3 loop: CASSPENSGANVLTF. The DNA for the CDR3 is TGTGCCAGCAGTCCCGAAAACTCTGGGGCCAACGTCCTGACTTTC.

About this clonotype: A much more abundant neighbour one base away suggests this may be a read error. The V gene is TRBV7-3, the J gene TRBJ2-7; D call uncertain. Trimming cost V 5 bases and J 5 bases, with 13 bases left between them. The CDR3 has 13 residues. The germline CDR1 and CDR2 sequences are SGHTA and FQGTGA. CDR3 in amino acids: CASSVNGVDEQYF. DNA for the CDR3: TGTGCCAGCAGCGTAAATGGTGTAGACGAGCAGTACTTC. Variable domain in full (rest from reference TRBV7-3 and TRBJ2-7): GAGVSQTPSNKVTEKGKYVELRCDPISGHTALYWYRQSLGQGPEFLIYFQGTGAADDSGLPNDRFFAVRPEGSVSTLKIQRTERGDSAVYLCASSVNGVDEQYFGPGTRLTVT.

This clonotype has only a few counts. The J gene is TRBJ1-2, the V gene TRBV4-3; D ambiguous. This CDR3 region has 14 residues. The V end was cut by 2 bases, the J end by 2 bases, with 9 bases between. Germline loops: CDR1 LGHNA, CDR2 YSLEER. The CDR3 sequence is CASSQIGRNYGYTF. Here the CDR3 DNA reads TGCGCCAGCAGCCAAATTGGACGGAACTATGGCTACACCTTC.

The rearrangement uses TRBV7-9 and TRBJ2-7, with TRBD1 identical over 8 bases. The CDR3 sequence is 15 residues long. The V gene end was trimmed by 4 bases and the J gene end by 7 bases; junction bases not matched to a gene: 12. The V gene's germline CDR1 is SEHNR and CDR2 FQNEAQ (reference sequence). The CDR3 DNA reads as TGTGCCAGCAGCTACCGGGACAGGCATTGGTATGAGCAGTACTTC. Protein sequence: CASSYRDRHWYEQYF.